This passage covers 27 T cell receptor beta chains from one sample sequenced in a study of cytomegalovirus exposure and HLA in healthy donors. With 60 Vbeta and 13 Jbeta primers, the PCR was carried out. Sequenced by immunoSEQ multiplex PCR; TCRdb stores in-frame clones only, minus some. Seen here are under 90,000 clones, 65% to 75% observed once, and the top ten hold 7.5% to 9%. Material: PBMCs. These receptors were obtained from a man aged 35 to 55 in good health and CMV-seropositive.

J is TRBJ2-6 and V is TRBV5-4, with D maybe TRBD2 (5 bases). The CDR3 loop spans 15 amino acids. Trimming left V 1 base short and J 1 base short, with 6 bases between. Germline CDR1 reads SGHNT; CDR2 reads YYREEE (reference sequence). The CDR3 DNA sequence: TGTGCCAGCAGCTTGCGGGGTTCTGGGGCCAACGTCCTGACTTTC. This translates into CASSLRGSGANVLTF.

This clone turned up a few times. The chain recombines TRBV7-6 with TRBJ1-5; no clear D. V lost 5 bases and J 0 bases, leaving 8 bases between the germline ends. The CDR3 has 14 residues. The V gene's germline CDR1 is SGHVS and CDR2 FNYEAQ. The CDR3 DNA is TGTGCCAGCAGCCCAGGTAGTAGCAATCAGCCCCAGCATTTT. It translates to CASSPGSSNQPQHF.

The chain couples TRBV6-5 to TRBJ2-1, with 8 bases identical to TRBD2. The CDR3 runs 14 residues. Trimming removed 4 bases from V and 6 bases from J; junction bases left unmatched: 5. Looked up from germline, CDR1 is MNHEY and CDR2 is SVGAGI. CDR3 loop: CASSSWTSSNEQFF. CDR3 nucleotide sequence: TGTGCCAGCAGTTCTTGGACTAGCTCCAATGAGCAGTTCTTC.

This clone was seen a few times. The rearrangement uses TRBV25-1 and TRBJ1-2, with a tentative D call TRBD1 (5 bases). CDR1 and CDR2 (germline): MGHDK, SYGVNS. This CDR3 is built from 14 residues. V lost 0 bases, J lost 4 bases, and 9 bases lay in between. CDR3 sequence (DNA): TGTGCCAGCAGTGAATACTCAGGGCGCTATGGCTACACCTTC. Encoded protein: CASSEYSGRYGYTF.

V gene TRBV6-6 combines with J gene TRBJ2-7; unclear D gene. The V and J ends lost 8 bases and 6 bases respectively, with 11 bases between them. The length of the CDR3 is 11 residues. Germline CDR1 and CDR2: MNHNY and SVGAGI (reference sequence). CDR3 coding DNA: TGTGCCAGCCATACCTCGGGCGAGCAGTACTTC. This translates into CASHTSGEQYF.

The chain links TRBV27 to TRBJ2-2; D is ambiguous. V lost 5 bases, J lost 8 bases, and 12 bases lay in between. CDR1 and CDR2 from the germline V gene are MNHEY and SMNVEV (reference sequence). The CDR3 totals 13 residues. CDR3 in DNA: TGTGCCAGCAGTGCCTCCAGTTTGGGGGAGCTGTTTTTT. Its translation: CASSASSLGELFF.

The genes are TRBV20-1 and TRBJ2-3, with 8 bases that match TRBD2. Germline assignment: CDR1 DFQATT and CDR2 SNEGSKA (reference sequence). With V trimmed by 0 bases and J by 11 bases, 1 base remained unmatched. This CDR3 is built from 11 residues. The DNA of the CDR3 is TGCAGTGCTAGAGATGCGGGAGGGCAGTATTTT. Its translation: CSARDAGGQYF.

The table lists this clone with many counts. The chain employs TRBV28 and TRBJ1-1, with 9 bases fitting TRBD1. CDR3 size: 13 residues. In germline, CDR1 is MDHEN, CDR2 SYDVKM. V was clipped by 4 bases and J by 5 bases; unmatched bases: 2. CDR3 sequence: CASSSGTGTEAFF. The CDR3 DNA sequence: TGTGCCAGCAGTTCCGGGACAGGGACTGAAGCTTTCTTT.

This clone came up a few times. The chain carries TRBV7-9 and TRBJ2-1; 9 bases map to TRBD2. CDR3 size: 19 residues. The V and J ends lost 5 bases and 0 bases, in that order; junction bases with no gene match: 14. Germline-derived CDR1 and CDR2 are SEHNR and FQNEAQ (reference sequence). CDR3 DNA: TGTGCCAGCAGCGGAACGGGGTCTAGCGGGGTACCCTCCTACAATGAGCAGTTCTTC. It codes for CASSGTGSSGVPSYNEQFF.

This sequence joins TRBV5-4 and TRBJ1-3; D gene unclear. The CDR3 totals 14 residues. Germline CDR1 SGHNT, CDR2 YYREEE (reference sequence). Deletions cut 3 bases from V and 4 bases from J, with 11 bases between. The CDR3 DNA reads TGTGCCAGCAGCTCCGGGGAGCGAGGAAACACCATATATTTT. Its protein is CASSSGERGNTIYF.

CDR3 in amino acids: CASSIFGQLYGYTF. In nucleotides, the CDR3 is TGTGCCAGTAGTATTTTTGGACAGCTATATGGCTACACCTTC. V and J are TRBV19 and TRBJ1-2, with a weak D call TRBD1 (6 bases). The CDR3 runs to 14 residues. V shed 3 bases and J shed 5 bases, with 13 bases lying between them. Germline V gene lookup returns CDR1 LNHDA and CDR2 SQIVND (reference sequence).

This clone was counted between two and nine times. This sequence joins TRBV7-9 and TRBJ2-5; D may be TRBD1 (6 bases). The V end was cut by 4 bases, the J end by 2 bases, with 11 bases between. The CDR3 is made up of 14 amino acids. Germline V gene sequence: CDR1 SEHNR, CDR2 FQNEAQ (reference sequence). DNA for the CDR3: TGTGCCAGCAGCTCCCCAGGGGAGCAAGAGACCCAGTACTTC. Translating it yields CASSSPGEQETQYF.

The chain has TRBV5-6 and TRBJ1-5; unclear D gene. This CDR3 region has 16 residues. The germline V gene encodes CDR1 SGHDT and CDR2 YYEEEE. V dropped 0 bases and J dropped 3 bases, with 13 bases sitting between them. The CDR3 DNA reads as TGTGCCAGCAGCTTGGTAGGCGGCGAGCCCAATCAGCCCCAGCATTTT. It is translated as CASSLVGGEPNQPQHF. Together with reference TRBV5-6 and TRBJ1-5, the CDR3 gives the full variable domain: DAGVTQSPTHLIKTRGQQVTLRCSPKSGHDTVSWYQQALGQGPQFIFQYYEEEERQRGNFPDRFSGHQFPNYSSELNVNALLLGDSALYLCASSLVGGEPNQPQHFGDGTRLSIL.

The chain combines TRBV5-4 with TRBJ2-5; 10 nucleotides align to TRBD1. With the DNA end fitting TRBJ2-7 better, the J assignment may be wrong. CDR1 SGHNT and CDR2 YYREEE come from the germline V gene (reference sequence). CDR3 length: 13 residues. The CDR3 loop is CASSSDRGFEQYF. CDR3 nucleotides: TGTGCCAGCAGCTCGGACAGGGGGTTCGAGCAGTACTTC.

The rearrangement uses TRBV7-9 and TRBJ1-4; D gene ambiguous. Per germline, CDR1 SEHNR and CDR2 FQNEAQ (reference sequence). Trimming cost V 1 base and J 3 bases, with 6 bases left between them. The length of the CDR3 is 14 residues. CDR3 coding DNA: TGTGCCAGCAGCTTAGGAGGAGCTAATGAAAAACTGTTTTTT. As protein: CASSLGGANEKLFF. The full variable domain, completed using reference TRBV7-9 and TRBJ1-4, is DTGVSQNPRHKITKRGQNVTFRCDPISEHNRLYWYRQTLGQGPEFLTYFQNEAQLEKSRLLSDRFSAERPKGSFSTLEIQRTEQGDSAMYLCASSLGGANEKLFFGSGTQLSVL.

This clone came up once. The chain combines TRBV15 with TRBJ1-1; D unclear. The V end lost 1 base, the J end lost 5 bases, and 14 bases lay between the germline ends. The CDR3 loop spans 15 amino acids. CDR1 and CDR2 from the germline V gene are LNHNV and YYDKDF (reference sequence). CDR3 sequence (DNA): TGTGCCACCAGCAGAGGGGCAGGTACGTTGACTGAAGCTTTCTTT. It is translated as CATSRGAGTLTEAFF.

CDR3 sequence: CAWRQGGDTQYF. CDR3 sequence (DNA): TGTGCCTGGCGACAGGGCGGAGATACGCAGTATTTT. The V call is TRBV30, the J call TRBJ2-3; 7 bases agree with TRBD1. Losses at the gene ends were 5 bases for V and 5 bases for J; bases not matched to a gene: 4. The CDR3 contains 12 residues. Germline V CDR1 and CDR2: GTSNPN, SVGIG (reference sequence).

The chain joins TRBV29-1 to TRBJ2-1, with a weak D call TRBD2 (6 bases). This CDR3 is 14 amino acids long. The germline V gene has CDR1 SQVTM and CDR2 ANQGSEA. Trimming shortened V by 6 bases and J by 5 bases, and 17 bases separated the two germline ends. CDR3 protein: CSVVDWTNHNEQFF. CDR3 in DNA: TGCAGCGTGGTCGACTGGACTAATCACAATGAGCAGTTCTTC.

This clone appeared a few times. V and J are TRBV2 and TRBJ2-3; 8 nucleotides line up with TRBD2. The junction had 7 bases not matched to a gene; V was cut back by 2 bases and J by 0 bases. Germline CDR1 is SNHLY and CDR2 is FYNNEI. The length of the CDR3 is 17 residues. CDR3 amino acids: CASSEWRASGSTDTQYF. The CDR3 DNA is TGTGCCAGCAGTGAATGGAGGGCTAGCGGGAGCACAGATACGCAGTATTTT.

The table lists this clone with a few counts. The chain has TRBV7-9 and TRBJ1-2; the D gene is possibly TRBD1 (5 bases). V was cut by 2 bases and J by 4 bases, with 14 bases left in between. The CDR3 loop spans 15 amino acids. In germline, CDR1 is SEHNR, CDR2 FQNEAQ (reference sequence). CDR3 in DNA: TGTGCCAGCAGCTTACGTGGTGAGACAGTCTATGGCTACACCTTC. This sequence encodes CASSLRGETVYGYTF.

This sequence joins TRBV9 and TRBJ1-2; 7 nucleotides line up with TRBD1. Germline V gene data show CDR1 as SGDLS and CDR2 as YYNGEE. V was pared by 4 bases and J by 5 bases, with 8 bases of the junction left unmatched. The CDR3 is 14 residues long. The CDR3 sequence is CASSPRPGGYGYTF. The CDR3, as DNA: TGTGCCAGCAGCCCCCGTCCAGGGGGGTATGGCTACACCTTC.

CDR3 nucleotides: TGTGCCAGCAGCCCCGGGGGGCCTAGCACAGATACGCAGTATTTT. Translating gives CASSPGGPSTDTQYF. The genes are TRBV13 and TRBJ2-3; TRBD2 might be the D (7 bases). The V and J ends lost 5 bases and 0 bases respectively, with 12 bases between them. The CDR3 spans 15 residues. Germline CDR1 is PRHDT and CDR2 is FYEKMQ (reference sequence).

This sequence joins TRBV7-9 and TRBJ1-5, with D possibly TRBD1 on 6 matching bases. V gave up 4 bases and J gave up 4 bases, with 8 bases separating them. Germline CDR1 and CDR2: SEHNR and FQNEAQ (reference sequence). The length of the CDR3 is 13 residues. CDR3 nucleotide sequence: TGTGCCAGCAGCTCACAGGGTAATCAGCCCCAGCATTTT. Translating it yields CASSSQGNQPQHF.

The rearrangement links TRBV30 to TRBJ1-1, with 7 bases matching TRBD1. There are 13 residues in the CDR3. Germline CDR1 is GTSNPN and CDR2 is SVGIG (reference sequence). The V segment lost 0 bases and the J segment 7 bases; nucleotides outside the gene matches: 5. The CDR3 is CAWSVRQGGEAFF. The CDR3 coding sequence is TGTGCCTGGAGTGTTCGTCAGGGGGGTGAAGCTTTCTTT.

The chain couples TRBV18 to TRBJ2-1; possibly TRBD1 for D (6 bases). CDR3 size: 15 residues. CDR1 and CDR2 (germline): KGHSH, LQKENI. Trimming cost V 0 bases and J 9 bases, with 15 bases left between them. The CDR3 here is CASSPPGHPMGEQFF. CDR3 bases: TGTGCCAGCTCACCACCGGGACACCCAATGGGTGAGCAGTTCTTC. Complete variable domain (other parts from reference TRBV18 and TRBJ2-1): NAGVMQNPRHLVRRRGQEARLRCSPMKGHSHVYWYRQLPEEGLKFMVYLQKENIIDESGMPKERFSAEFPKEGPSILRIQQVVRGDSAAYFCASSPPGHPMGEQFFGPGTRLTVL.

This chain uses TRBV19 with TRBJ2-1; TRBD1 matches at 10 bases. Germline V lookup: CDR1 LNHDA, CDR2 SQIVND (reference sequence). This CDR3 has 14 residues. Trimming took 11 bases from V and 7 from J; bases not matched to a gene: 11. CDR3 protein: CASRAVGQGNEQFF. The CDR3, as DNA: TGTGCCTCAAGAGCCGTGGGACAGGGGAATGAGCAGTTCTTC.

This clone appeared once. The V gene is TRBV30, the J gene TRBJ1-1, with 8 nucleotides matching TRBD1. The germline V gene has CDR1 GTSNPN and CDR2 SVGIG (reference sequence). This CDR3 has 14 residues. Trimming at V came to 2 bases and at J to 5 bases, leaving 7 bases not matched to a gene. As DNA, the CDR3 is TGTGCCTGGAGTATGAACAGGGGGTGGACTGAAGCTTTCTTT. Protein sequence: CAWSMNRGWTEAFF.